These 16 T cell receptor beta chains originate from one sample sequenced in a study of monozygotic twins with inflammatory bowel disease. TCRdb re-called the 5' RACE reads and gives one entry per CDR3 protein, without DNA. In total, the table holds around 380,000 distinct CDR3 sequences. The sample was blood. The receptors here all came from a human donor with ulcerative colitis or Crohn's disease, or a healthy co-twin of an affected twin (not recorded which).

This chain connects TRBV14 to TRBJ1-5. CDR3 length: 14 residues. Germline V gives CDR1 SGHDN, CDR2 FVKESK. CDR3 in amino acids: CASSRGVLGSPQHF.

The gene calls are TRBV5-1 and TRBJ2-5; absent DNA, TCRdb's TRBD2 call cannot be checked. Germline V lookup: CDR1 SGHRS, CDR2 YFSETQ. The CDR3 spans 14 residues. The CDR3 here is CASSFREGSETQYF. Supplemented by reference TRBV5-1 and TRBJ2-5, the full variable domain reads KAGVTQTPRYLIKTRGQQVTLSCSPISGHRSVSWYQQTPGQGLQFLFEYFSETQRNKGNFPGRFSGRQFSNSRSEMNVSTLELGDSALYLCASSFREGSETQYFGPGTRLLVL.

The CDR3 region is CASSPSAKVYGYTF. V gene TRBV7-9 combines with J gene TRBJ1-2. Germline values: CDR1 SEHNR, CDR2 FQNEAQ (reference sequence). This CDR3 is 14 amino acids long.

The rearrangement links TRBV5-1 to TRBJ1-2. CDR1 is SGHRS, CDR2 YFSETQ, per germline. This CDR3 has 13 amino acids. CDR3 amino acids: CASSLESLYGYTF.

The chain combines TRBV11-2 with TRBJ2-2; TCRdb indicates TRBD2, and absent DNA this call remains unverified. Germline CDR1 and CDR2: SGHAT and FQNNGV. The CDR3 runs 19 residues. CDR3 loop: CASSYRASGGDPNTGELFF.

The chain joins TRBV20-1 to TRBJ2-1; TCRdb returns TRBD1, unconfirmable since there is no DNA. The CDR3 runs to 15 residues. From germline, CDR1 is DFQATT and CDR2 SNEGSKA (reference sequence). CDR3 sequence: CSARTGGRGYNEQFF.

The CDR3 spells CASSFGGLRNSPLHF. V usage is TRBV5-4 and J usage is TRBJ1-6. The CDR3 loop spans 15 amino acids. Germline loops: CDR1 SGHNT, CDR2 YYREEE (reference sequence).

This chain joins TRBV5-1 and TRBJ2-3. CDR1 and CDR2 (germline): SGHRS, YFSETQ. The CDR3 is made up of 14 amino acids. The CDR3 is CASSARSNTDTQYF.

The V and J genes are TRBV5-1 and TRBJ2-1; TCRdb's D call, TRBD2, is unchecked because there is no DNA. This CDR3 comprises 15 residues. Germline values: CDR1 SGHRS, CDR2 YFSETQ. CDR3 amino acids: CASSYAGTRENEQFF.

The chain has TRBV14 and TRBJ2-7; the D call of TRBD2 rests on TCRdb alone, since no DNA is present to check it. CDR3 length: 18 amino acids. Germline CDR1 and CDR2: SGHDN and FVKESK. The CDR3 sequence is CASSQDRPGLGVSYEQYF.

The chain uses TRBV7-2 and TRBJ1-1; TCRdb's D call of TRBD1 is untestable without DNA. Germline loops: CDR1 SGHTA, CDR2 FQGNSA. The CDR3 has 13 residues. The CDR3: CASTHGPGTEAFF.

The rearrangement uses TRBV5-1 and TRBJ2-2; the D call of TRBD1 rests on TCRdb alone, since no DNA is present to check it. Per the germline V gene, CDR1 is SGHRS and CDR2 is YFSETQ. The CDR3 is 17 amino acids. Here the CDR3 reads CASSLFPGQLNTGELFF.

The chain has TRBV9 and TRBJ2-1; as DNA is missing, the TRBD2 call by TCRdb cannot be tested. Germline V gene sequence: CDR1 SGDLS, CDR2 YYNGEE. CDR3 length equals 15 residues. Here the CDR3 reads CASSASGLAYNEQFF.

The genes are TRBV11-2 and TRBJ2-3; TCRdb outputs TRBD2, but without DNA this stays unchecked. The length of the CDR3 is 19 residues. The germline V gene has CDR1 SGHAT and CDR2 FQNNGV. CDR3 in amino acids: CASSLFSFGAVSSTDTQYF.

The chain employs TRBV19 and TRBJ2-1; TCRdb's D call, TRBD2, is unchecked because there is no DNA. CDR1 and CDR2 (germline): LNHDA, SQIVND (reference sequence). This CDR3 contains 15 residues. CDR3 loop: CASSLTSVSYNEQFF.

The V and J genes are TRBV12-3 or TRBV12-4 and TRBJ1-2; lacking DNA, the TRBD1 call made by TCRdb goes unchecked. This CDR3 contains 13 residues. The CDR3: CASSPRTGSGYTF.